These 30 T cell receptor beta chains originate from one sample sequenced in a study of glioma-infiltrating T cells (dated by TCRdb to the mid-2010s). The run used an Illumina MiSeq. The iRepertoire nested amplicon-rescue multiplex PCR (arm-PCR) platform was used to amplify TCR alpha and beta CDR3 regions from RNA. TCRdb passed the public sequencing reads through fastp at Q25 and MiXCR, retaining productive beta sequences. Each CDR3 protein appears once, grouped with its most common genes and DNA. Here the sample has about 130,000 distinct CDR3 sequences; under 30% occur a single time. In total, the top ten clones hold about a quarter of the sample. The sequencing sample was made of glioma tissue, nonneoplastic brain tissue, or PBMCs (not recorded which). The receptors derive from a human donor with low-grade glioma or glioblastoma, undergoing nonglioma brain surgery, or in good health (not recorded which).

This clonotype was seen repeatedly, ten times or more. J is TRBJ2-1 and V is TRBV27; TRBD1 agrees at 8 bases. This CDR3 region has 14 residues. V gave up 5 bases and J gave up 5 bases; unmatched junction bases: 5. Germline lookup yields CDR1 MNHEY and CDR2 SMNVEV (reference sequence). The CDR3 DNA reads as TGTGCCAGCAGTATAAGGACAGGGAACAATGAGCAGTTCTTC. Encoded protein: CASSIRTGNNEQFF.

Details on this clonotype: A much larger clone lies a single base off, so this may be a read error. The V call is TRBV20-1, the J call TRBJ1-1; D may be TRBD1 (6 bases). Germline CDR1 DFQATT, CDR2 SNEGSKA (reference sequence). This CDR3 has 12 amino acids. This chain's CDR3 is CSATEGDTEASF. DNA of the CDR3: TGCAGTGCTACGGAGGGGGACACTGAAGCTTCCTTT.

This clonotype was observed a single time. V and J are TRBV28 and TRBJ1-4; D may be TRBD1 (6 bases). This CDR3 comprises 13 residues. The germline V gene encodes CDR1 MDHEN and CDR2 SYDVKM. V was clipped by 11 bases and J by 5 bases, with 15 bases between them. CDR3 protein: CAGQGSPNEKLFF. CDR3 coding DNA: TGTGCCGGCCAGGGGTCCCCGAATGAAAAACTGTTTTTT.

The rearrangement uses TRBV14 and TRBJ2-5, with D possibly called TRBD1 or TRBD2 (5 bases each). Trimming pared 0 bases from V and 9 bases from J, leaving 14 bases between. CDR3 length: 14 residues. Germline V gives CDR1 SGHDN, CDR2 FVKESK. CDR3 in DNA: TGTGCCAGCAGCCAAGAATCGTACAGAGGGGCCCAGTACTTC. This codes for CASSQESYRGAQYF.

The V call is TRBV7-9, the J call TRBJ1-5, with 7 nucleotides matching TRBD1. The J segment lost 5 bases and the V segment lost 7 bases, leaving 5 bases of the junction unmatched. The CDR3 covers 13 residues. Germline CDR1 SEHNR, CDR2 FQNEAQ (reference sequence). The CDR3 coding sequence is TGTGCCAGCATCCGGGACAGTTATCAGCCCCAGCATTTT. Its translation: CASIRDSYQPQHF.

This clonotype appeared a few times. DNA for the CDR3: TGTGCCACCAGTGATCGTGGACAGGGGGGCTACACCTTC. Translated, it gives CATSDRGQGGYTF. V and J are TRBV24-1 and TRBJ1-2; 9 bases fit TRBD1. Germline V CDR1 and CDR2: KGHDR, SFDVKD. The V segment lost 3 bases and the J segment 8 bases; nucleotides outside the gene matches: 3. This CDR3 region has 13 residues.

This clonotype was counted many times. The chain combines TRBV20-1 with TRBJ2-1; weak D call: TRBD1 (6 bases). Trimming removed 7 bases from V and 6 bases from J, with 10 bases in between. CDR3 size: 11 residues. Germline CDR1 DFQATT, CDR2 SNEGSKA (reference sequence). The CDR3 nucleotides read TGCAGTGGACAGGAACTCAATGAGCAGTTCTTC. This sequence encodes CSGQELNEQFF.

This clonotype was observed at least ten times. The chain links TRBV6-2 or TRBV6-3 to TRBJ2-5; D possibly corresponds to TRBD1 (6 bases). CDR1 and CDR2 from the germline V gene are MNHEY and SVGEGT. Trimming shortened V by 2 bases and J by 5 bases, and 9 bases separated the two germline ends. The CDR3 has 13 residues. The CDR3 is CASSYGQSETQYF. The CDR3 DNA is TGTGCCAGCAGTTACGGACAGTCGGAGACCCAGTACTTC.

The V call is TRBV30, the J call TRBJ2-1; D is perhaps TRBD2 (6 bases). The CDR3 loop spans 13 amino acids. Trimming left V 4 bases short and J 6 bases short, with 13 bases between. Germline CDR1 reads GTSNPN; CDR2 reads SVGIG (reference sequence). The CDR3 coding sequence is TGTGCCTGGACGAGGATTAGCGGCAATGAGCAGTTCTTC. Translation: CAWTRISGNEQFF. Using reference TRBV30 and TRBJ2-1 for the parts outside the CDR3, the full variable domain is SQTIHQWPATLVQPVGSPLSLECTVEGTSNPNLYWYRQAAGRGLQLLFYSVGIGQISSEVPQNLSASRPQDRQFILSSKKLLLSDSGFYLCAWTRISGNEQFFGPGTRLTVL.

This clonotype came up a few times. The rearrangement joins TRBV12-3 or TRBV12-4 to TRBJ2-3; D is unresolved. With 6 bases removed from V and 7 bases from J, the gap between germline ends came to 17 bases. This CDR3 has 14 residues. The DNA for the CDR3 is TGTGCCAGCAGCCAACGTGGGGAAACGAATACGCAGTATTTT. Protein sequence: CASSQRGETNTQYF.

This clonotype was picked up many times. This chain links TRBV6-6 with TRBJ1-5, with D uncertain. V lost 2 bases and J lost 6, with 8 bases in between. The CDR3 is made up of 13 amino acids. Germline lookup yields CDR1 MNHNY and CDR2 SVGAGI (reference sequence). DNA of the CDR3: TGTGCCAGCAGTTACCTCGAGGGTCAGCCCCAGCATTTT. Translation: CASSYLEGQPQHF.

This clonotype has a count of ten or more. V gene TRBV7-9 combines with J gene TRBJ1-2; a possible D gene is TRBD1 (5 bases). CDR1 and CDR2 (germline): SEHNR, FQNEAQ (reference sequence). V lost 5 bases and J lost 5, with 18 bases in between. This CDR3 region has 15 residues. CDR3 loop: CASSGLRDRPYGYTF. Here the CDR3 DNA reads TGTGCCAGCAGCGGCCTCAGGGATCGCCCTTATGGCTACACCTTC.

In regard to this clonotype: A much bigger clone sits one base away, suggesting this may be a read error. V is TRBV14 and J is TRBJ2-3, with D perhaps TRBD2 (7 bases). The CDR3 spans 12 residues. V gave up 4 bases and J gave up 11 bases, with 13 bases separating them. From germline, CDR1 is SGHDN and CDR2 FVKESK. The CDR3 coding sequence is TGTGCCAGCAGCCCCACAGGGACTAAGCAGTATTTT. It encodes CASSPTGTKQYF.

Only a few counts were recorded for this clonotype. The CDR3 sequence: CSARDTRTEQETQYF. CDR3 in DNA: TGCAGTGCTAGAGATACGAGGACAGAACAAGAGACCCAGTACTTC. The J gene is TRBJ2-5, the V gene TRBV20-1; TRBD1 is a possible D gene (6 bases). This CDR3 comprises 15 residues. Germline CDR1 reads DFQATT; CDR2 reads SNEGSKA (reference sequence). V lost 0 bases to trimming and J lost 2 bases, with 13 bases between them.

This clonotype has at least ten counts. The rearrangement links TRBV6-6 to TRBJ2-2; tentative D call: TRBD1 (6 bases). Trimming pared 0 bases from V and 1 base from J, leaving 15 bases between. The length of the CDR3 is 18 residues. The germline CDR1 and CDR2 sequences are MNHNY and SVGAGI (reference sequence). CDR3: CASSYSFPGHQNTGELFF. The CDR3 DNA sequence: TGTGCCAGCAGTTACTCTTTCCCGGGACACCAGAACACCGGGGAGCTGTTTTTT.

The chain combines TRBV30 with TRBJ2-3, with a weak D call TRBD1 (6 bases). The V gene's germline CDR1 is GTSNPN and CDR2 SVGIG (reference sequence). V lost 1 base and J 6 bases, leaving 8 bases between the germline ends. CDR3 length equals 12 residues. The CDR3 DNA is TGTGCCTGGAGTGGGGGGCTGGATACGCAGTATTTT. Amino acids: CAWSGGLDTQYF.

This chain links TRBV6-1 with TRBJ1-5; no firm D call. Germline assignment: CDR1 MNHNS and CDR2 SASEGT. There are 14 residues in the CDR3. Trimming left V 5 bases short and J 6 bases short, with 14 bases between. The CDR3 coding sequence is TGTGCCAGCAGTCTTCCACGGATGGGTCAGCCCCAGCATTTT. Its protein is CASSLPRMGQPQHF.

At least ten counts were recorded for this clonotype. The CDR3 region has the DNA TGTGCCAGCAGGGGTTCAGGACAGTCGAACACTGAAGCTTTCTTT. This encodes CASRGSGQSNTEAFF. The genes are TRBV6-1 and TRBJ1-1, with D possibly matching TRBD1 (6 bases). V was shortened by 6 bases and J by 1 base, with 15 bases between the two germline ends. This CDR3 is built from 15 residues. Germline CDR1 and CDR2: MNHNS and SASEGT.

There are many counts of this clonotype. The chain links TRBV28 to TRBJ2-2; D not resolved. CDR3 length equals 12 residues. From germline, CDR1 is MDHEN and CDR2 SYDVKM. Trimming pared 8 bases from V and 1 base from J, leaving 5 bases between. The CDR3 spells CASWENTGELFF. The CDR3, as DNA: TGTGCCAGCTGGGAGAACACCGGGGAGCTGTTTTTT.

This clonotype showed up just a few times. The chain links TRBV4-1 to TRBJ2-3; TRBD2 might be the D (5 bases). Germline V CDR1 and CDR2: MGHRA, YSYEKL. This CDR3 contains 14 residues. V dropped 7 bases and J dropped 1 base, with 12 bases sitting between them. The CDR3 sequence is CASIEGTGTDTQYF. The DNA for the CDR3 is TGCGCCAGCATTGAGGGTACGGGCACAGATACGCAGTATTTT.

The table lists this clonotype with many counts. The rearrangement links TRBV20-1 to TRBJ1-3; 7 bases align to TRBD1. The CDR3 spans 15 residues. Losses at the gene ends were 6 bases for V and 4 bases for J; bases not matched to a gene: 12. CDR1 is DFQATT and CDR2 is SNEGSKA in the germline V gene (reference sequence). This CDR3 is CSAHYSGGGGNTIYF. The DNA of the CDR3 is TGCAGTGCCCATTATTCGGGAGGGGGCGGAAACACCATATATTTT.

This clonotype was recorded a few times. The rearrangement joins TRBV7-9 to TRBJ2-3; D possibly corresponds to TRBD2 (6 bases). Germline V gene sequence: CDR1 SEHNR, CDR2 FQNEAQ (reference sequence). This CDR3 spans 19 amino acids. V was clipped by 4 bases and J by 2 bases, with 25 bases between them. The DNA for the CDR3 is TGTGCCAGCAGCTCACGGCCCCTAAGTGCCCGGGGGAACACAGATACGCAGTATTTT. Its translation: CASSSRPLSARGNTDTQYF.

This chain joins TRBV7-2 and TRBJ2-3; 7 positions match TRBD2. This CDR3 comprises 14 residues. Germline trimming cut 0 bases from V and 10 bases from J; bases unmatched to any gene: 7. Germline lookup yields CDR1 SGHTA and CDR2 FQGNSA. CDR3: CASSLALAEGAQYF. CDR3 sequence (DNA): TGTGCCAGCAGCTTAGCGCTAGCGGAGGGTGCGCAGTATTTT.

As regards this clonotype: A much larger clonotype is one base distant, so this may be a read error. The genes are TRBV20-1 and TRBJ1-3, with TRBD1 matching 7 bases. CDR1 and CDR2 from the germline V gene are DFQATT and SNEGSKA (reference sequence). The CDR3 is 12 amino acids. The CDR3 coding sequence is TGCAGCGGGACAGTAACTGGAAACACCATATATTTT. As protein: CSGTVTGNTIYF.

This clonotype appeared many times. This chain uses TRBV20-1 with TRBJ1-5; D is ambiguous. V shed 6 bases and J shed 0 bases, with 12 bases lying between them. The germline CDR1 and CDR2 sequences are DFQATT and SNEGSKA (reference sequence). The CDR3 is made up of 14 amino acids. DNA of the CDR3: TGCAGTGCCAGCGCTGGCTATAGCAATCAGCCCCAGCATTTT. As protein: CSASAGYSNQPQHF.

The chain joins TRBV3-1 to TRBJ2-5, with TRBD2 identical over 9 bases. This CDR3 contains 16 residues. Germline CDR1 reads LGHDT; CDR2 reads YNNKEL (reference sequence). V gave up 4 bases and J gave up 4 bases; unmatched junction bases: 10. The DNA of the CDR3 is TGTGCCAGCAGCCCCCAGATAGCGGGGGTTGGAGAGACCCAGTACTTC. Residues: CASSPQIAGVGETQYF.

Only a few counts were recorded for this clonotype. The chain carries TRBV2 and TRBJ1-1; 7 bases align to TRBD1. The CDR3 loop spans 15 amino acids. Germline CDR1 reads SNHLY; CDR2 reads FYNNEI. Trimming took 5 bases from V and 2 from J; bases not matched to a gene: 8. The CDR3 nucleotides read TGTGCCAGCAGTTTAATAGGGGGCTCCAACACTGAAGCTTTCTTT. It codes for CASSLIGGSNTEAFF.

The chain has TRBV5-5 and TRBJ2-7, with TRBD1 matching 12 bases. Per the germline V gene, CDR1 is SGHKS and CDR2 is YYEKEE (reference sequence). Unmatched junction bases numbered 7, after V lost 4 bases and J lost 2 bases. This CDR3 has 16 amino acids. The CDR3: CASSGGTGGATYEQYV. The CDR3 DNA is TGTGCCAGCAGCGGGGGGACAGGGGGCGCGACCTACGAGCAGTACGTC.

This clonotype was counted only a few times. The rearrangement links TRBV2 to TRBJ2-7; 14 nucleotides line up with TRBD2. The CDR3 runs to 14 residues. J lost 10 bases, V lost 6 bases, and 8 bases had no gene match. Germline CDR1 reads SNHLY; CDR2 reads FYNNEI. CDR3: CASRPWTSGGPQYV. In DNA form, the CDR3 reads TGTGCCAGCAGGCCCTGGACTAGCGGGGGGCCCCAGTACGTC.

This clonotype was counted only a few times. The chain employs TRBV5-1 and TRBJ1-5; D unclear. Germline CDR1 and CDR2: SGHRS and YFSETQ. The CDR3 length is 13 residues. Trimming left V 6 bases short and J 4 bases short, with 11 bases between. The CDR3 spells CASKQGFNQPQHF. CDR3 coding DNA: TGCGCCAGCAAACAAGGGTTTAATCAGCCCCAGCATTTT.